This is a list of T cell receptor beta chains from one sample in a study of technical replicates of blood from several donors. Assay: immunoSEQ multiplex PCR; the TCRdb copy retains only in-frame clones and omits some. The data contain tens of thousands of clones, around 88% of them singletons. Sequenced sample: PBMCs. The receptors originated from a human donor in good health. Some clones in this sample may be carry-over from other donors' samples. Each CDR3 is given with its conserved first and last residue. The order of the fields is V gene, J gene, D gene, clone size, CDR3 protein, CDR3 DNA. D genes are given only for firm matches. Size is stated for part of the rows, as once, few or many counts, or as a class when the clone is expanded.

TRBV6-6	TRBJ1-2	TRBD1	NA	CASTRGQGVGGYTF	TGTGCCAGCACCCGGGGCCAGGGGGTGGGAGGCTACACCTTC
TRBV7-2	TRBJ2-3	TRBD2	NA	CASSRRSSGGATDTQYF	TGTGCCAGCAGCCGAAGATCTAGCGGGGGGGCCACAGATACGCAGTATTTT
TRBV7-2	TRBJ2-2	TRBD1	NA	CASSPTGTVTGELFF	TGTGCCAGCAGCCCTACCGGGACAGTCACCGGGGAGCTGTTTTTT
TRBV10-3	TRBJ1-1	NA	NA	CAISTGNTEAFF	TGTGCCATCAGTACGGGGAACACTGAAGCTTTCTTT
TRBV5-1	TRBJ2-7	NA	NA	CASSPLIANSYEQYF	TGCGCCAGCAGCCCCCTGATCGCTAACTCCTACGAGCAGTACTTC
TRBV5-1	TRBJ2-5	TRBD1	NA	CASSGTGAETQYF	TGCGCCAGCAGCGGGACAGGGGCAGAGACCCAGTACTTC
TRBV13	TRBJ2-1	NA	NA	CASSLGTGSYNEQFF	TGTGCCAGCAGCCTAGGGACGGGGAGTTACAATGAGCAGTTCTTC
TRBV5-4	TRBJ2-7	TRBD2	NA	CASSAGTNEQYF	TGTGCCAGCAGCGCCGGGACTAACGAGCAGTACTTC
TRBV13	TRBJ2-5	NA	NA	CASSSTLLANQETQYF	TGTGCCAGCAGCTCCACACTACTAGCTAACCAAGAGACCCAGTACTTC
TRBV29-1	TRBJ1-2	NA	NA	CSVEWGTRGNYGYTF	TGCAGCGTTGAGTGGGGGACAAGAGGTAATTATGGCTACACCTTC
TRBV19	TRBJ2-7	NA	NA	CASSRGLHGHEQYF	TGTGCCAGTAGCAGAGGACTACATGGCCACGAGCAGTACTTC
TRBV28	TRBJ1-4	NA	NA	CASSFRGVSEKLFF	TGTGCCAGCAGTTTCCGGGGTGTCTCTGAAAAACTGTTTTTT
TRBV25-1	TRBJ1-2	NA	NA	CASSGRVNYGYTF	TGTGCCAGCAGTGGCAGGGTTAACTATGGCTACACCTTC
TRBV30	TRBJ2-3	TRBD2	NA	CAWSVRSSGGTDTQYF	TGTGCCTGGAGTGTACGGTCTAGCGGGGGCACAGATACGCAGTATTTT
TRBV5-6	TRBJ2-1	TRBD2	NA	CASSGGLADLSSYNEQFF	TGTGCCAGCAGCGGGGGACTAGCGGACCTGAGCTCCTACAATGAGCAGTTCTTC
TRBV25-1	TRBJ2-7	NA	NA	CATSGYYEQYF	TGTGCCACTTCGGGTTACTACGAGCAGTACTTC
TRBV7-2	TRBJ2-3	TRBD2	NA	CASGRGLTTDTQYF	TGTGCCAGCGGGCGGGGGTTAACCACAGATACGCAGTATTTT
TRBV7-9	TRBJ1-1	NA	NA	CASSLDGGTEAFF	TGTGCCAGCAGCTTAGATGGGGGGACTGAAGCTTTCTTT
TRBV4-1	TRBJ1-2	NA	NA	CASSQGSYDRGTGNYGYTF	TGCGCCAGCAGCCAAGGCTCATACGATCGGGGAACGGGAAACTATGGCTACACCTTC
TRBV6-5	TRBJ1-5	NA	NA	CASSLVTSNQPQHF	TGTGCCAGCAGTTTAGTAACGAGCAATCAGCCCCAGCATTTT
TRBV19	TRBJ2-7	NA	NA	CASSPTVSSYEQYF	TGTGCCAGTAGTCCGACAGTCTCATCCTACGAGCAGTACTTC
TRBV2	TRBJ2-7	TRBD1	NA	CASSSGQGPYEQYF	TGTGCCAGCAGTAGCGGACAGGGTCCCTACGAGCAGTACTTC
TRBV28	TRBJ2-7	TRBD2	NA	CASSLEASGSYEQYF	TGTGCCAGCAGTTTGGAGGCTAGCGGGAGCTACGAGCAGTACTTC
TRBV4-2	TRBJ2-1	TRBD2	NA	CASRPILQRGAGAEQFF	TGTGCCAGCAGACCCATCCTACAGCGGGGGGCGGGGGCCGAGCAGTTCTTC
TRBV5-7	TRBJ2-1	TRBD2	NA	CASSLLDTGGRYPEQFF	TGTGCCAGCAGCCTACTAGATACGGGGGGTCGCTATCCTGAGCAGTTCTTC
TRBV11-2	TRBJ2-5	TRBD2	NA	CASSSRTSGRAYQETQYF	TGTGCCAGCAGCTCTCGGACTAGCGGGAGGGCGTACCAAGAGACCCAGTACTTC
TRBV7-2	TRBJ1-6	NA	NA	CASSSSGTYNSPLHF	TGTGCCAGCAGCTCCAGCGGGACCTATAATTCACCCCTCCACTTT
TRBV6-6	TRBJ2-1	TRBD2	once	CASSWGLAGGYEQFF	TGTGCCAGCAGTTGGGGACTAGCGGGAGGTTATGAGCAGTTCTTC
TRBV6-1	TRBJ2-7	TRBD2	NA	CASSEAPTGTSSYEQYF	TGTGCCAGCAGTGAAGCCCCTACTGGGACTAGCTCCTACGAGCAGTACTTC
TRBV10-3	TRBJ2-2	TRBD2	NA	CAITPGGPPGELFF	TGTGCCATCACACCGGGGGGGCCCCCCGGGGAGCTGTTTTTT
TRBV19	TRBJ2-4	TRBD1	NA	CASIQTGDKNIQYF	TGTGCCAGTATCCAAACAGGGGACAAAAACATTCAGTACTTC
TRBV7-2	TRBJ1-5	NA	NA	CASSLAPSGNQPQHF	TGTGCCAGCAGCTTAGCCCCCTCGGGCAATCAGCCCCAGCATTTT